The 20 T cell receptor beta chains below were found in one sample sequenced in a study of beta chain bispecific antibodies for T cell cancers. Overall study results and limits: Normal T cells contributed less of the targeted TRBV signal than the leukemia cells did.

TCRdb recomputed calls from the 5' RACE reads with MiXCR, one row per CDR3 protein. In the table there are 15,000 or so distinct CDR3 sequences, around 2.1% of which are singletons. No cognate antigen is known for these TCRs. T cells were expanded from blood mononuclear cells for about 3 days with anti-CD3 OKT3 or CD3/CD28 beads. Sequenced material: healthy donor T cells cultured with leukemia cells. The receptor set was obtained from a human donor in good health. Some clones in this sample may be carry-over from other donors' samples.

This clonotype showed up many times. The chain has TRBV12-3 or TRBV12-4 and TRBJ1-1; 7 bases line up with TRBD1. The J segment lost 2 bases and the V segment lost 1 base, leaving 4 bases of the junction unmatched. This CDR3 is 15 amino acids long. CDR3 protein: CASSLVAGGNTEAFF. Here the CDR3 DNA reads TGTGCCAGCAGTTTAGTGGCAGGGGGTAACACTGAAGCTTTCTTT.

This clonotype occurred many times. The chain employs TRBV6-5 and TRBJ2-2; D not resolved. Germline loops: CDR1 MNHEY, CDR2 SVGAGI. The CDR3 extends over 13 amino acids. With 2 bases removed from V and 6 bases from J, the gap between germline ends came to 7 bases. CDR3 sequence (DNA): TGTGCCAGCAGTTACGCCCTCCCCGGGGAGCTGTTTTTT. Translation: CASSYALPGELFF.

This clonotype was detected many times. V is TRBV2 and J is TRBJ2-3; D gene uncertain. Germline V gene sequence: CDR1 SNHLY, CDR2 FYNNEI. V was trimmed by 6 bases and J by 0 bases, leaving 10 bases between them. The CDR3 length is 14 residues. The CDR3, as DNA: TGTGCCAGCAGCTCCCTGGGGAGCACAGATACGCAGTATTTT. Translation gives CASSSLGSTDTQYF.

At least ten counts were recorded for this clonotype. This chain joins TRBV4-2 and TRBJ2-6; D possibly corresponds to TRBD2 (6 bases). Per the germline V gene, CDR1 is LGHNA and CDR2 is YNFKEQ. With 7 bases removed from V and 5 bases from J, the gap between germline ends came to 12 bases. The CDR3 totals 14 residues. The CDR3 nucleotides read TGTGCCAGCAAGGATGGAGGGCGGGCCAACGTCCTGACTTTC. It encodes CASKDGGRANVLTF.

This clonotype was observed many times. V and J are TRBV19 and TRBJ2-3, with TRBD1 as a possible D gene (6 bases). The length of the CDR3 is 14 residues. Germline CDR1 reads LNHDA; CDR2 reads SQIVND (reference sequence). Trimming took off 6 bases at V and 4 bases at J, with 14 bases between the two ends. The DNA for the CDR3 is TGTGCCAGTAGGGGATCCGGGACATCAGATACGCAGTATTTT. Translation: CASRGSGTSDTQYF.

This clonotype is categorized as medium-sized. J is TRBJ2-5 and V is TRBV4-1; D is undetermined. Germline values: CDR1 MGHRA, CDR2 YSYEKL. V lost 0 bases to trimming and J lost 4 bases, with 6 bases between them. This CDR3 comprises 13 residues. CDR3 loop: CASSQDNGETQYF. CDR3 nucleotide sequence: TGCGCCAGCAGCCAAGATAATGGAGAGACCCAGTACTTC.

This clonotype was counted at least ten times. The chain carries TRBV19 and TRBJ1-1; D gene unclear. Germline V lookup: CDR1 LNHDA, CDR2 SQIVND (reference sequence). This CDR3 contains 13 residues. V was shortened by 6 bases and J by 3 bases, with 11 bases between the two germline ends. CDR3 nucleotides: TGTGCCAGTAGGAAGTATGGGGACACTGAAGCTTTCTTT. Protein: CASRKYGDTEAFF.

Many counts were recorded for this clonotype. The CDR3, as DNA: TGTGCCAGCAAATTCTCGGACGGACTATATGGCTACACCTTC. Protein sequence: CASKFSDGLYGYTF. The J gene is TRBJ1-2, the V gene TRBV6-5; D is unclear. Germline-derived CDR1 and CDR2 are MNHEY and SVGAGI. V was clipped by 7 bases and J by 5 bases, with 17 bases between them. The CDR3 consists of 14 residues.

Many counts were recorded for this clonotype. The chain combines TRBV27 with TRBJ2-1, with TRBD2 identical over 7 bases. This CDR3 is built from 15 residues. The germline V gene has CDR1 MNHEY and CDR2 SMNVEV (reference sequence). V trimming: 4 bases; J trimming: 1 base; junction bases outside the gene matches: 4. CDR3 nucleotide sequence: TGTGCCAGCAGTTGGAGTAGCGGGTCCTACAATGAGCAGTTCTTC. It is translated as CASSWSSGSYNEQFF.

This clonotype appeared many times. CDR3 coding DNA: TGTGCCAGCAGCTTAGAACGGGGATTACACCCCTACGAGCAGTACTTC. It translates to CASSLERGLHPYEQYF. The V and J genes are TRBV7-9 and TRBJ2-7; TRBD2 might be the D (5 bases). Germline CDR1 reads SEHNR; CDR2 reads FQNEAQ (reference sequence). Trimming took 1 base from V and 2 from J, leaving 15 bases between them. The CDR3 is 16 amino acids.

In its sample, this clonotype was seen many times. The J gene is TRBJ2-3, the V gene TRBV7-9; D tentatively fits TRBD1 or TRBD2 (5 bases each). This CDR3 comprises 13 residues. With 6 bases removed from V and 0 bases from J, the gap between germline ends came to 7 bases. Germline V gene lookup returns CDR1 SEHNR and CDR2 FQNEAQ (reference sequence). The CDR3 bases are TGTGCCAGCAGTTGGGGGAGCACAGATACGCAGTATTTT. Its protein is CASSWGSTDTQYF.

This clonotype was counted at least ten times. The chain carries TRBV11-3 and TRBJ2-3; TRBD1 aligns across 7 bases. The CDR3 sequence is 14 residues long. Unmatched junction bases numbered 1, after V lost 4 bases and J lost 0 bases. CDR1 SGHNT and CDR2 YENEEA come from the germline V gene. The CDR3 nucleotides read TGTGCCAGCAGCTCAGGGGGTAGCACAGATACGCAGTATTTT. Its protein product is CASSSGGSTDTQYF.

The V call is TRBV3-2, the J call TRBJ2-2. TRBV3-2 is reported as a pseudogene. The length of the CDR3 is 11 residues. The chain's CDR3 is CATRSTGELFF. The DNA for the CDR3 is TGTGCCACCAGGTCCACCGGGGAGCTGTTTTTT.

There are many counts of this clonotype. The rearrangement links TRBV27 to TRBJ1-6; D is unresolved. The CDR3 has 15 residues. CDR1 is MNHEY and CDR2 is SMNVEV in the germline V gene (reference sequence). V was pared by 5 bases and J by 0 bases, with 8 bases between. The CDR3 sequence: CASSPGGSYNSPLHF. The CDR3 DNA sequence: TGTGCCAGCAGTCCCGGTGGCTCCTATAATTCACCCCTCCACTTT.

At least ten counts were recorded for this clonotype. This chain joins TRBV27 and TRBJ2-7; 7 nucleotides match TRBD2. CDR1 MNHEY and CDR2 SMNVEV come from the germline V gene (reference sequence). This CDR3 has 15 residues. The junction had 9 bases not matched to a gene; V was cut back by 0 bases and J by 7 bases. Here the CDR3 reads CASSLSGVAGYEQYF. The CDR3 DNA reads as TGTGCCAGCAGTTTATCGGGAGTAGCGGGCTATGAGCAGTACTTC.

This clonotype occurred many times. The chain links TRBV27 to TRBJ2-7, with D perhaps TRBD1 (5 bases). Trimming removed 4 bases at V and 4 bases at J, with 11 bases between. The CDR3 extends over 13 amino acids. Germline CDR1 and CDR2: MNHEY and SMNVEV (reference sequence). Here the CDR3 reads CASSSGIGYEQYF. In nucleotides, the CDR3 is TGTGCCAGCAGTTCAGGGATAGGATACGAGCAGTACTTC.

This clonotype was picked up many times. The chain couples TRBV7-8 to TRBJ2-1; D not resolved. Deletions cut 5 bases from V and 8 bases from J, with 10 bases between. There are 12 residues in the CDR3. Per germline, CDR1 SGHVS and CDR2 FQNEAQ. CDR3 DNA: TGTGCCAGCAGCACTAACTGGGATGAGCAGTTCTTC. Translating gives CASSTNWDEQFF.

At least ten counts were recorded for this clonotype. At one end the junction does not follow the germline gene, possibly because of a read error. The V and J genes are TRBV30 and TRBJ1-1; D ambiguous. This CDR3 contains 13 residues. Germline lookup yields CDR1 GTSNPN and CDR2 SVGIG (reference sequence). In DNA, the CDR3 is TGTCCCTGGGTGGAGGTTTTGAAGACTGAAGCTTTCTTT. Encoded protein: CPWVEVLKTEAFF.

This clonotype has at least ten counts. The chain employs TRBV2 and TRBJ2-1; 9 bases line up with TRBD2. The germline gives CDR1 SNHLY, CDR2 FYNNEI. The J segment lost 5 bases and the V segment lost 3 bases, leaving 8 bases of the junction unmatched. There are 16 residues in the CDR3. The CDR3 here is CASSDLSGGYNNEQFF. The CDR3 region has the DNA TGTGCCAGCAGTGACCTAAGCGGGGGGTACAACAATGAGCAGTTCTTC.

In its sample, this clonotype was seen many times. The chain uses TRBV5-1 and TRBJ2-3, with TRBD1 identical over 10 bases. Germline CDR1 is SGHRS and CDR2 is YFSETQ. V lost 3 bases, J lost 3 bases, and 4 bases stayed unmatched. This CDR3 is 15 amino acids long. The CDR3 DNA reads TGCGCCAGCAGCTGGACAGGGGGGTTGACAGATACGCAGTATTTT. Its translation: CASSWTGGLTDTQYF.